This record covers a single T cell receptor beta chain. Its antigen is not known. The CDR3 extends over 14 amino acids. V was clipped by 6 bases and J by 4 bases, with 16 bases between them. This sample's TCRbeta library carried unique molecular identifier barcodes. TCRdb processed the PCR reads anew with MiXCR; each CDR3 protein has one entry. The sample contains about 900,000 distinct CDR3 sequences, roughly 29% of which appear only once. The data belong to a study of T-cell reconstitution after alpha-beta-depleted transplantation in children. Regarding the study as a whole: Where alpha-beta T cells came from about two months after transplant was reportedly several hundred expanded graft clones.

The TCR was taken from a boy in the first two years of life who had a stem cell transplant for SCID, so the T cells may come from the graft donor. This chain connects TRBV12-3 or TRBV12-4 to TRBJ2-7; perhaps TRBD2 as D (7 bases). Source: PBMCs, mostly from graft donor cells, taken 360 days after TCRalphabeta/CD19-depleted stem cell transplant. CDR3 nucleotides: TGTGCCAGCAGCCTGGGGGGGGCCGGATACGAGCAGTACTTC. Translated, it gives CASSLGGAGYEQYF.